This TCR beta chain was observed in a study of OX40 agonist ivuxolimab in advanced cancers. In the study overall: Those enrolled were about 82% male, with a mean age of about 60 years and ages from about 20 to 90. Study conclusions and caveats: Among the lowest peripheral clonal expansion occurred in 0.1-3.0 mg/kg partial responders.

This table comes from immunoSEQ multiplex PCR, and its TCRdb copy is limited to in-frame clones, with some not included. The sample holds some 86,000 clones; roughly 94% are singletons and the top ten take around 9.6%. Concerning this clone: The target antigen is unknown.

This CDR3 is 13 amino acids long. V gave up 3 bases and J gave up 6 bases, with 9 bases separating them. Germline V gene sequence: CDR1 SGHTA, CDR2 FQGTGA. This TCR derives from an adult with an advanced solid tumor such as melanoma, head and neck, liver or kidney cancer. Sequencing was performed on CD4+ or CD8+ T cells sorted from blood, taken in a trial of the OX40 agonist ivuxolimab. This rearrangement joins TRBV7-3 to TRBJ1-5, with D perhaps TRBD1 (5 bases). The CDR3 here is CASSLGLGQPQHF. DNA for the CDR3: TGTGCCAGCAGCTTGGGGCTTGGTCAGCCCCAGCATTTT.